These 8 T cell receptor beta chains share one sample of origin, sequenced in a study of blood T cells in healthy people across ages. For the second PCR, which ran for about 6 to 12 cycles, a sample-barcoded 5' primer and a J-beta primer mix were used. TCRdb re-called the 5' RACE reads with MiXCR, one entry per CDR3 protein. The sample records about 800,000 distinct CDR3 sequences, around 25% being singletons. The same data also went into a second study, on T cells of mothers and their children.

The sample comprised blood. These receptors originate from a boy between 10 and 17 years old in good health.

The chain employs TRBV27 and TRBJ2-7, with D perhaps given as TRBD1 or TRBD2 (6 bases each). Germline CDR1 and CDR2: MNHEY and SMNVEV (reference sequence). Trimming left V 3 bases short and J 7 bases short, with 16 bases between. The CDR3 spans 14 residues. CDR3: CASSFGGGLREQYF. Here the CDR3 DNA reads TGTGCCAGCAGTTTTGGAGGGGGGCTGCGGGAGCAGTACTTC.

The CDR3 DNA is TGTGCCAGCACGGGAGTAAGCTCCTACGAGCAGTACTTC. Translation: CASTGVSSYEQYF. The chain is built from TRBV28 and TRBJ2-7; weak D call: TRBD2 (6 bases). V was clipped by 7 bases and J by 0 bases, with 10 bases between them. This CDR3 is 13 amino acids long. CDR1 is MDHEN and CDR2 is SYDVKM in the germline V gene.

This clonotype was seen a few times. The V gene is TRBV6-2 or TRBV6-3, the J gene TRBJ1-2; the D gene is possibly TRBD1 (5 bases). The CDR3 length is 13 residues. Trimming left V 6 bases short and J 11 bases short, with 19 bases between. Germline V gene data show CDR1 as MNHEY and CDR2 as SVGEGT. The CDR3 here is CASRTGPTRSYTF. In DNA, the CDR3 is TGTGCCAGCAGGACGGGGCCCACTAGGAGTTACACCTTC.

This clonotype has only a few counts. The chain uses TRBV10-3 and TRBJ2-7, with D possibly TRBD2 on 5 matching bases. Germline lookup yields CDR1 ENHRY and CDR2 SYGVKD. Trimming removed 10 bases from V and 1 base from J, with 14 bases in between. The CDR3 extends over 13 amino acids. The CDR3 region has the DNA TGTGCCACCGCCGCCGGAGGTTCCTACGAGCAGTACTTC. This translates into CATAAGGSYEQYF.

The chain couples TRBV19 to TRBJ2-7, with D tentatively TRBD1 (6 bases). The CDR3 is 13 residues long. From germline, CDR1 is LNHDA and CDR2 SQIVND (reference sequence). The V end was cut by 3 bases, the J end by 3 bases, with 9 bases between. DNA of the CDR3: TGTGCCAGTAGTATTGCAGGGGACTACGAGCAGTACTTC. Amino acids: CASSIAGDYEQYF. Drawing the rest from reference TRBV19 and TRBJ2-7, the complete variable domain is DGGITQSPKYLFRKEGQNVTLSCEQNLNHDAMYWYRQDPGQGLRLIYYSQIVNDFQKGDIAEGYSVSREKKESFPLTVTSAQKNPTAFYLCASSIAGDYEQYFGPGTRLTVT.

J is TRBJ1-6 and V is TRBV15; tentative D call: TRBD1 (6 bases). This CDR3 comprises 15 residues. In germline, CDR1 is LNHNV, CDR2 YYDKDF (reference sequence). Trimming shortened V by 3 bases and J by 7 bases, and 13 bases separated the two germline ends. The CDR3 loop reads CATSRGGGGNSPLHF. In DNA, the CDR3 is TGTGCCACCAGCAGGGGGGGAGGGGGGAATTCACCCCTCCACTTT.

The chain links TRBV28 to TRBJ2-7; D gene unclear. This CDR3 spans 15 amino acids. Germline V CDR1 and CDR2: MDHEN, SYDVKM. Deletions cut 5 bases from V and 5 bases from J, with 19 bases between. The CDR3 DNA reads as TGTGCCAGCAGTACCGGGCCAAGGGTAATCGACGAGCAGTACTTC. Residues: CASSTGPRVIDEQYF.

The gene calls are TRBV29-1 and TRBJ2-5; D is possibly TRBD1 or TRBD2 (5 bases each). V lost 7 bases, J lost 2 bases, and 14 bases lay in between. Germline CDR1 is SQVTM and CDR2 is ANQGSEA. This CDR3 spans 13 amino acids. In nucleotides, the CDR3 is TGCAGCGGCGTCCGGGACCATCAAGAGACCCAGTACTTC. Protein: CSGVRDHQETQYF.